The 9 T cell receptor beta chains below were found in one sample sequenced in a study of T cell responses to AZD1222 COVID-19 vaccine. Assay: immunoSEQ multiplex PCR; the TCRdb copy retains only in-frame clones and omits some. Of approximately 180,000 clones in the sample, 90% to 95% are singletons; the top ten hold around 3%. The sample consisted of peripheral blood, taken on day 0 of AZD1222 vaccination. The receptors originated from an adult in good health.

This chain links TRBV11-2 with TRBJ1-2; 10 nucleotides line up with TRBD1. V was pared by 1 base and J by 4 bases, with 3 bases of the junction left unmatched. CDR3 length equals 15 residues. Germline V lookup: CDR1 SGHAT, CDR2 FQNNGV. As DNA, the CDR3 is TGTGCCAGCAGCTTAGGACAGGGGGCGTTCTATGGCTACACCTTC. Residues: CASSLGQGAFYGYTF. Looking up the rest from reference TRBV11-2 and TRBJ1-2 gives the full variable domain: EAGVAQSPRYKIIEKRQSVAFWCNPISGHATLYWYQQILGQGPKLLIQFQNNGVVDDSQLPKDRFSAERLKGVDSTLKIQPAKLEDSAVYLCASSLGQGAFYGYTFGSGTRLTVV.

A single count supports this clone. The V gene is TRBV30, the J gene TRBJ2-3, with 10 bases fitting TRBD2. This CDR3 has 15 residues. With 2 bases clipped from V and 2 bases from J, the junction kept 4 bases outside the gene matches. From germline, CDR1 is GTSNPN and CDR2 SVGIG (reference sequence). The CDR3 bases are TGTGCCTGGAGTCCACTAGCGGGACCCACAGATACGCAGTATTTT. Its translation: CAWSPLAGPTDTQYF.

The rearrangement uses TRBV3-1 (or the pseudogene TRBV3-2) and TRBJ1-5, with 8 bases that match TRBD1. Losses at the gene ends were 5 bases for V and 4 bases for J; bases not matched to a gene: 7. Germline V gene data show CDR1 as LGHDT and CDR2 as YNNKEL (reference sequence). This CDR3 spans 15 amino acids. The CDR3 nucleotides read TGTGCCAGCAGCTTAGGACAGGGATCAAATCAGCCCCAGCATTTT. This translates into CASSLGQGSNQPQHF.

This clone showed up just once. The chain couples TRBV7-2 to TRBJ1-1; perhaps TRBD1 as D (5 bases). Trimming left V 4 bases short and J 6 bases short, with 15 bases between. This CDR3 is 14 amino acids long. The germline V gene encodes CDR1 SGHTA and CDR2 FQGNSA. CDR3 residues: CASSSGTGPPEAFF. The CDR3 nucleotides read TGTGCCAGCAGCTCAGGTACGGGGCCCCCTGAAGCTTTCTTT.

The CDR3 DNA reads as TGTGCCAGCAGCCCTGGGGGGACTCAGCACTACAATGAGCAGTTCTTC. It yields the protein CASSPGGTQHYNEQFF. The rearrangement joins TRBV5-4 to TRBJ2-1; TRBD2 might be the D (6 bases). CDR3 size: 16 residues. Germline lookup yields CDR1 SGHNT and CDR2 YYREEE (reference sequence). V was cut by 4 bases and J by 3 bases, with 17 bases left in between. Variable domain in full (rest from reference TRBV5-4 and TRBJ2-1): ETGVTQSPTHLIKTRGQQVTLRCSSQSGHNTVSWYQQALGQGPQFIFQYYREEENGRGNFPPRFSGLQFPNYSSELNVNALELDDSALYLCASSPGGTQHYNEQFFGPGTRLTVL.

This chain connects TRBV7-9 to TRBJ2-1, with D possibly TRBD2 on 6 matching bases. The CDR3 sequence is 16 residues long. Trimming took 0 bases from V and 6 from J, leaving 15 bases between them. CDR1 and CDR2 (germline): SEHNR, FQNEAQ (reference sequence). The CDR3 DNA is TGTGCCAGCAGCTTAGCCGGGGGTTCTAGACCCAATGAGCAGTTCTTC. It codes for CASSLAGGSRPNEQFF.

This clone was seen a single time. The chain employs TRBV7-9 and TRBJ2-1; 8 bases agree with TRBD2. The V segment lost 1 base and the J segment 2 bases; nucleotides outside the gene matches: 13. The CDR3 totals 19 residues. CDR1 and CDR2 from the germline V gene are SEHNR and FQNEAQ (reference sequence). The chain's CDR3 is CASSLEFSGRGGAYNEQFF. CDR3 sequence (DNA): TGTGCCAGCAGCTTAGAATTTAGCGGCCGGGGGGGGGCCTACAATGAGCAGTTCTTC.

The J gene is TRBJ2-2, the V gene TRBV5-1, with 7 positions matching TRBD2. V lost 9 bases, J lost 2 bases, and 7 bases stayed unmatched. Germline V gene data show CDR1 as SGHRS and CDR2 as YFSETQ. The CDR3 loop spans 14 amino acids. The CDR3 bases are TGCGCCACTTCGGCGGGGGTTAACACCGGGGAGCTGTTTTTT. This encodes CATSAGVNTGELFF.

The CDR3 DNA sequence: TGCGCCAGCAGAACAGGGGGCACTGAAGCTTTCTTT. It is translated as CASRTGGTEAFF. This chain uses TRBV10-2 with TRBJ1-1; TRBD1 aligns across 8 bases. V lost 6 bases and J lost 4; bases outside the gene matches: 1. Germline V gene data show CDR1 as WSHSY and CDR2 as SAAADI. The CDR3 has 12 amino acids.